These T cell receptor beta chains were read from a single sample in a study of blood T cell repertoires in COVID-19. Using immunoSEQ multiplex PCR, the repertoire was profiled, and TCRdb retains in-frame clones only, with some absent. The sample holds roughly 100,000 clones, about 87% seen once. The specimen was peripheral blood. All receptors come from a human donor in a cohort sampled during active or convalescent COVID-19. The CDR3 runs from the conserved cysteine through the conserved F or W. The D gene is left open where the match is weak. Only part of the rows carry a size: once, few, many, or a class if the clone is expanded.

J: TRBJ1-1; size: -; V: TRBV27; D: -; CDR3: CASSLEGSPEAFF; DNA: TGTGCCAGCAGTTTGGAGGGTAGCCCTGAAGCTTTCTTT
J: TRBJ1-5; size: -; V: TRBV29-1; D: TRBD1; CDR3: CSVRAGGESNQPQHF; DNA: TGCAGCGTGCGGGCAGGGGGCGAGAGCAATCAGCCCCAGCATTTT
J: TRBJ2-3; size: -; V: TRBV9; D: TRBD2; CDR3: CASSVGTSGATDTQYF; DNA: TGTGCCAGCAGCGTTGGGACTAGCGGGGCCACAGATACGCAGTATTTT
J: TRBJ1-1; size: -; V: TRBV10-3; D: TRBD1; CDR3: CAISPRTGDTEAFF; DNA: TGTGCCATCAGTCCCAGGACAGGGGATACTGAAGCTTTCTTT
J: TRBJ1-1; size: -; V: TRBV7-6; D: -; CDR3: CASSLAIGQGTEAFF; DNA: TGTGCCAGCAGCTTAGCGATAGGACAAGGCACTGAAGCTTTCTTT
J: TRBJ1-1; size: -; V: TRBV2; D: -; CDR3: CASTNQGLRTEAFF; DNA: TGTGCCAGCACTAATCAGGGGCTGCGGACTGAAGCTTTCTTT
J: TRBJ2-6; size: -; V: TRBV10-3; D: TRBD2; CDR3: CAISGGGHSGANVLTF; DNA: TGTGCCATCAGCGGGGGGGGCCACTCTGGGGCCAACGTCCTGACTTTC
J: TRBJ2-3; size: -; V: TRBV7-3; D: TRBD2; CDR3: CASSPLAATDTQYF; DNA: TGTGCCAGCAGCCCCCTAGCGGCCACAGATACGCAGTATTTT
J: TRBJ1-5; size: few; V: TRBV12-5; D: -; CDR3: CASGHFDRIYQPQHF; DNA: TGTGCTAGTGGTCATTTCGACAGGATTTATCAGCCCCAGCATTTT
J: TRBJ1-2; size: -; V: TRBV7-3; D: -; CDR3: CASSYNADSHHNYGYTF; DNA: TGTGCCAGCAGCTATAACGCGGACAGCCACCACAACTATGGCTACACCTTC
J: TRBJ2-5; size: -; V: TRBV24-1; D: -; CDR3: CATSDPTGQETQYF; DNA: TGTGCCACCAGTGATCCGACAGGACAAGAGACCCAGTACTTC
J: TRBJ2-1; size: -; V: TRBV7-9; D: -; CDR3: CASSLSRNEQFF; DNA: TGTGCCAGCAGCTTATCTCGTAATGAGCAGTTCTTC
J: TRBJ2-7; size: -; V: TRBV2; D: -; CDR3: CASSRDTYEQYF; DNA: TGTGCCAGCAGTCGGGACACCTACGAGCAGTACTTC
J: TRBJ1-2; size: -; V: TRBV24-1; D: -; CDR3: CATSDLGTSYGYTF; DNA: TGTGCCACCAGTGATTTAGGGACATCTTATGGCTACACCTTC
J: TRBJ2-5; size: -; V: TRBV11-2; D: -; CDR3: CASSPRESQETQYF; DNA: TGTGCCAGCAGCCCACGGGAGAGCCAAGAGACCCAGTACTTC
J: TRBJ1-3; size: few; V: TRBV18; D: -; CDR3: CASSPPGTKGNTIYF; DNA: TGTGCCAGCTCACCACCTGGGACAAAGGGAAACACCATATATTTT
J: TRBJ2-7; size: once; V: TRBV3-1/TRBV3-2; D: -; CDR3: CASSQAPGSHPSYEQYF; DNA: TGTGCCAGCAGCCAAGCTCCGGGGAGTCACCCATCCTACGAGCAGTACTTC
J: TRBJ1-5; size: -; V: TRBV18; D: -; CDR3: CASSPSGSNQPQHF; DNA: TGTGCCAGCTCACCATCAGGGAGCAATCAGCCCCAGCATTTT
J: TRBJ2-2; size: -; V: TRBV5-6; D: -; CDR3: CASSSLSSGFTGELFF; DNA: TGTGCCAGCAGCTCACTCTCCTCAGGATTCACCGGGGAGCTGTTTTTT
J: TRBJ1-2; size: -; V: TRBV6-5; D: -; CDR3: CASSSSYTGRTGYTF; DNA: TGTGCCAGCAGTTCCAGCTATACCGGGAGAACTGGCTACACCTTC
J: TRBJ2-7; size: -; V: TRBV4-1; D: TRBD1; CDR3: CASSQERTGDNEQYF; DNA: TGCGCCAGCAGCCAGGAAAGGACAGGGGACAACGAGCAGTACTTC
J: TRBJ1-6; size: -; V: TRBV28; D: TRBD1; CDR3: CASSGAGGSNSPLHF; DNA: TGTGCCAGCAGTGGTGCAGGGGGGTCTAATTCACCCCTCCACTTT
J: TRBJ1-1; size: -; V: TRBV12-5; D: -; CDR3: CASGPSPSMNTEAFF; DNA: TGTGCTAGTGGTCCCAGTCCCAGTATGAACACTGAAGCTTTCTTT
J: TRBJ2-7; size: -; V: TRBV6-2/TRBV6-3; D: TRBD1; CDR3: CASSYSSGQVLYEQYF; DNA: TGTGCCAGCAGTTACTCCTCTGGACAGGTTCTCTACGAGCAGTACTTC
J: TRBJ2-7; size: -; V: TRBV6-2/TRBV6-3; D: TRBD1; CDR3: CASSSRGRQGWYF; DNA: TGTGCCAGCAGTTCCAGGGGCCGACAGGGGTGGTACTTC
J: TRBJ2-1; size: once; V: TRBV12-5; D: TRBD2; CDR3: CASGLGSGGAREQFF; DNA: TGTGCTAGTGGTTTGGGTAGCGGGGGAGCAAGGGAGCAGTTCTTC
J: TRBJ1-5; size: few; V: TRBV2; D: -; CDR3: CATKGGYNQPQHF; DNA: TGTGCCACCAAAGGAGGTTACAATCAGCCCCAGCATTTT
J: TRBJ1-2; size: -; V: TRBV19; D: -; CDR3: CASSISPLGRGYGYTF; DNA: TGTGCCAGTAGTATATCCCCCCTCGGGCGGGGCTATGGCTACACCTTC
J: TRBJ1-2; size: -; V: TRBV24-1; D: -; CDR3: CATSGSSSGGYGYTF; DNA: TGTGCCACCAGTGGTTCTTCATCCGGGGGTTATGGCTACACCTTC
J: TRBJ1-6; size: -; V: TRBV4-1; D: -; CDR3: CASSLGRRTDKVPLGSPLHF; DNA: TGCGCCAGCAGCCTCGGACGAAGGACAGACAAGGTTCCCTTGGGATCACCCCTCCACTTT
J: TRBJ2-4; size: -; V: TRBV13; D: -; CDR3: CASSSTSNQDIGADIQYF; DNA: TGTGCCAGCAGCTCGACCTCAAACCAGGACATAGGGGCGGACATTCAGTACTTC
J: TRBJ2-3; size: -; V: TRBV5-1; D: -; CDR3: CASSLRQATDTQYF; DNA: TGCGCCAGCAGCTTGCGGCAGGCCACAGATACGCAGTATTTT
J: TRBJ2-3; size: -; V: TRBV10-3; D: -; CDR3: CAISDESDTQYF; DNA: TGTGCCATCAGTGACGAGTCAGATACGCAGTATTTT
J: TRBJ1-1; size: -; V: TRBV5-1; D: TRBD1; CDR3: CASSTRQGLGAFF; DNA: TGCGCCAGCAGCACACGACAGGGATTGGGAGCTTTCTTT
J: TRBJ2-5; size: -; V: TRBV11-1; D: TRBD1; CDR3: CASSSRTGRETQYF; DNA: TGTGCCAGCAGCTCCAGGACAGGGCGGGAGACCCAGTACTTC
J: TRBJ1-6; size: -; V: TRBV2; D: TRBD1; CDR3: CASCRGAGTGGSNSPLHF; DNA: TGTGCCAGCTGCCGGGGGGCCGGGACAGGGGGTTCTAATTCACCCCTCCACTTT
J: TRBJ1-5; size: -; V: TRBV6-6; D: -; CDR3: CASSTQQGSNQPQHF; DNA: TGTGCCAGCAGTACACAACAGGGAAGCAATCAGCCCCAGCATTTT
J: TRBJ1-4; size: once; V: TRBV19; D: TRBD1; CDR3: CATSIGGRTGGEGKLFF; DNA: TGTGCCACATCCATCGGAGGGAGGACAGGGGGCGAAGGAAAACTGTTTTTT
J: TRBJ2-2; size: -; V: TRBV18; D: TRBD1; CDR3: CASSPRGQEAAGELFF; DNA: TGTGCCAGCTCACCACGGGGACAGGAAGCGGCCGGGGAGCTGTTTTTT
J: TRBJ2-4; size: -; V: TRBV15; D: TRBD2; CDR3: CATSGQLGRGGQVAKNIQYF; DNA: TGTGCCACCAGCGGGCAGCTGGGGCGGGGGGGACAAGTAGCCAAAAACATTCAGTACTTC
J: TRBJ1-1; size: -; V: TRBV20-1; D: -; CDR3: CSASPGGAAFF; DNA: TGCAGTGCTAGTCCGGGGGGGGCGGCTTTCTTT
J: TRBJ1-2; size: -; V: TRBV3-1/TRBV3-2; D: -; CDR3: CASSQPGVDGYTF; DNA: TGTGCCAGCAGCCAACCAGGGGTCGATGGCTACACCTTC
J: TRBJ1-5; size: -; V: TRBV5-5; D: -; CDR3: CASSLAGNQPQHF; DNA: TGTGCCAGCAGCTTGGCAGGGAACCAGCCCCAGCATTTT
J: TRBJ1-4; size: -; V: TRBV5-1; D: -; CDR3: CASSLANFEGGEKLFF; DNA: TGCGCCAGCAGCTTGGCCAACTTTGAAGGAGGGGAAAAACTGTTTTTT
J: TRBJ2-7; size: -; V: TRBV11-3; D: TRBD1; CDR3: CASSYGQGTYEQYF; DNA: TGTGCCAGCAGCTACGGACAGGGAACTTACGAGCAGTACTTC
J: TRBJ1-3; size: -; V: TRBV11-3; D: -; CDR3: CASSLRRQLPGNTIYF; DNA: TGTGCCAGCAGCTTACGCAGACAGCTACCTGGAAACACCATATATTTT
J: TRBJ1-5; size: few; V: TRBV7-2; D: -; CDR3: CASSLLGQPQHF; DNA: TGTGCCAGCAGCTTATTGGGCCAGCCCCAGCATTTT
J: TRBJ1-2; size: -; V: TRBV5-1; D: -; CDR3: CASSSRVGGAYGYTF; DNA: TGCGCCAGCAGCTCCCGAGTTGGGGGGGCTTACGGCTACACCTTC
J: TRBJ2-1; size: -; V: TRBV11-3; D: TRBD1; CDR3: CASSREWTGGYNEQFF; DNA: TGTGCCAGCAGCAGAGAATGGACAGGGGGATACAATGAGCAGTTCTTC
J: TRBJ1-5; size: once; V: TRBV30; D: -; CDR3: CAWSATGNQPQHF; DNA: TGTGCCTGGAGTGCCACGGGCAATCAGCCCCAGCATTTT